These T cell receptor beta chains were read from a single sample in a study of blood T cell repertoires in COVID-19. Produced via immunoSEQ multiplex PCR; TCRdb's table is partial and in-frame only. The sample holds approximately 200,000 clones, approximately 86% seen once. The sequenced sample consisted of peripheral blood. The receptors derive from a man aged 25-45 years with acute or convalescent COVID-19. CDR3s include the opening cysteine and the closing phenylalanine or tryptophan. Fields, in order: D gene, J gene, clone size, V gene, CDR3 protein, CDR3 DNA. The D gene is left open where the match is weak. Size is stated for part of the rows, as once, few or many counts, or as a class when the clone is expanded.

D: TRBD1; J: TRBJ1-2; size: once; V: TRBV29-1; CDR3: CSAGTGFGYTF; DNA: TGCAGCGCCGGGACAGGGTTTGGCTACACCTTC
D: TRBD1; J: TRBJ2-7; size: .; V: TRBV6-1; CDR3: CASSDTRTGSGEQYF; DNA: TGTGCCAGCAGTGATACACGGACAGGGTCAGGCGAGCAGTACTTC
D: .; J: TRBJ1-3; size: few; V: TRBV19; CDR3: CASQTGGNTIYF; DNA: TGTGCCAGTCAGACGGGGGGAAACACCATATATTTT
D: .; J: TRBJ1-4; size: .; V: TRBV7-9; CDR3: CASSLTGGNEKLFF; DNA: TGTGCCAGCAGCTTAACCGGGGGGAATGAAAAACTGTTTTTT
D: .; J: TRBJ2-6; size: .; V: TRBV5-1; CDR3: CASNNPSGANVLTF; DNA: TGCGCCAGCAACAACCCCTCTGGGGCCAACGTCCTGACTTTC
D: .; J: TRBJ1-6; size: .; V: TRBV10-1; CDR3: CASSAGSGSPLHF; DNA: TGCGCCAGCAGTGCCGGGAGTGGTTCACCCCTCCACTTT
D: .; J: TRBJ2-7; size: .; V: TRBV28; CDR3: CASSKTPYRAEQYF; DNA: TGTGCCAGCAGTAAAACGCCATACAGGGCCGAGCAGTACTTC
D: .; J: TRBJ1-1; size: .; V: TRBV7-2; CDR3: CASSFTTVEAFF; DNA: TGTGCCAGCAGCTTTACGACAGTTGAAGCTTTCTTT
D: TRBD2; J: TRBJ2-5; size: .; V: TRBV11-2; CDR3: CASSFSGQTQYF; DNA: TGTGCCAGCAGCTTTAGCGGGCAGACCCAGTACTTC
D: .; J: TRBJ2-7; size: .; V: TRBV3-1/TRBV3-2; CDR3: CASSAGGAASYEQYF; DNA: TGTGCCAGCAGCGCCGGAGGAGCGGCTTCCTACGAGCAGTACTTC
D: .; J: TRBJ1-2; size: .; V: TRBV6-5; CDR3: CASKQENNYGYTF; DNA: TGTGCCAGCAAACAGGAGAATAACTATGGCTACACCTTC
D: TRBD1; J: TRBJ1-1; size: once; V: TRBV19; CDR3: CASSTTRGQTEAFF; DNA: TGTGCCAGTAGTACAACCAGGGGGCAGACTGAAGCTTTCTTT
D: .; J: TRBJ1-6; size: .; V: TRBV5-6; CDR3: CASSLDSWNSPLHF; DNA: TGTGCCAGCAGCTTGGACAGCTGGAATTCACCCCTCCACTTT
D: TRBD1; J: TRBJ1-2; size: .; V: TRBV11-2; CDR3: CASSLNGDRSGYTF; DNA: TGTGCCAGCAGCTTAAACGGGGACAGGTCCGGCTACACCTTC
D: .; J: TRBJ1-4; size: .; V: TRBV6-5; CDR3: CASSYQGAGGPRKLFF; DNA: TGTGCCAGCAGTTACCAAGGAGCAGGCGGGCCGAGGAAACTGTTTTTT
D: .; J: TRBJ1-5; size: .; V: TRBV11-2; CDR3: CASSLNGGWDQHF; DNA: TGTGCCAGCAGCTTGAATGGGGGCTGGGACCAGCATTTT
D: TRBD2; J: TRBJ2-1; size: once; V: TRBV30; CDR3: CAWSRTSGEQFF; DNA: TGTGCCTGGAGTAGAACTAGCGGTGAGCAGTTCTTC
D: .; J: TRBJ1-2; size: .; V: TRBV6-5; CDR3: CASSNSRGYTF; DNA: TGTGCCAGCAGCAACTCTAGGGGCTACACCTTC
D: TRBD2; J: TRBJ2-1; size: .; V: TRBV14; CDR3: CASSQGGLEGNEQFF; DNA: TGTGCCAGCAGCCAAGGGGGACTAGAGGGGAATGAGCAGTTCTTC
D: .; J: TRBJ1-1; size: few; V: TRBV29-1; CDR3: CSAGAEAFF; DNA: TGCAGCGCAGGGGCTGAAGCTTTCTTT